The rows below give T cell receptor beta chains drawn from one sample of a study of cytomegalovirus exposure and HLA in healthy donors. The data were produced by immunoSEQ multiplex PCR, yet TCRdb's version contains in-frame clones alone and is incomplete. The data hold 200,000 or so clones, with 75% to 85% observed a single time. The sequenced sample was PBMCs. These TCRs come from a woman aged 40 to 50 in good health and CMV-seronegative. The CDR3 runs from the conserved cysteine through the conserved F or W. A D gene is named only where the DNA matches it firmly. Clone size, where shown, is once, few, many, or a class for clones that have expanded.

CDR3 protein	CDR3 DNA	D gene	CDR3 length	V gene	J gene	clone size
CASSLRRDLGGGYTF	TGTGCCAGCAGCTTGCGGAGGGATTTGGGTGGCGGCTACACCTTC	-	15	TRBV7-8	TRBJ1-2	-
CASSDRDRGRNEKLFF	TGTGCCAGCAGTGATCGGGACAGGGGGCGGAATGAAAAACTGTTTTTT	TRBD1	16	TRBV6-1	TRBJ1-4	-
CASSQDDRPWANVLTF	TGTGCCAGCAGCCAAGACGACAGGCCCTGGGCCAACGTCCTGACTTTC	-	16	TRBV14	TRBJ2-6	once
CASSPGQGFGYTF	TGCGCCAGCAGCCCCGGACAGGGGTTTGGCTACACCTTC	TRBD1	13	TRBV23-1	TRBJ1-2	-
CSLTGTATEAFF	TGCAGCCTGACCGGGACAGCTACTGAAGCTTTCTTT	TRBD1	12	TRBV29-1	TRBJ1-1	-
CASSFGGRGTEAFF	TGTGCCAGCAGCTTCGGGGGAAGAGGCACTGAAGCTTTCTTT	-	14	TRBV7-2	TRBJ1-1	-
CASSVGTGDGYTF	TGTGCCAGCAGCGTAGGAACAGGGGATGGCTACACCTTC	TRBD1	13	TRBV9	TRBJ1-2	-
CASSTYSPLNEQFF	TGCGCCAGCAGCACCTATAGTCCTTTGAATGAGCAGTTCTTC	-	14	TRBV5-1	TRBJ2-1	once
CASGGDTLTQQYF	TGTGCCAGCGGCGGGGATACCCTCACCCAGCAGTACTTC	-	13	TRBV2	TRBJ2-7	-
CASSEGDNTEAFF	TGTGCCAGCTCCGAGGGGGATAACACTGAAGCTTTCTTT	-	13	TRBV18	TRBJ1-1	-
CATKEIVSNQPQHF	TGTGCCACCAAAGAGATAGTTAGCAATCAGCCCCAGCATTTT	-	14	TRBV19	TRBJ1-5	-
CSVEEHRGHDGELFF	TGCAGCGTTGAAGAACACAGGGGGCATGACGGGGAGCTGTTTTTT	TRBD1	15	TRBV29-1	TRBJ2-2	-
CASSLGQPLGYTF	TGTGCCAGCAGCTTAGGACAGCCGTTGGGCTACACCTTC	-	13	TRBV7-2	TRBJ1-2	-
CASSLGTYTGELFF	TGTGCCAGCAGCCTCGGGACATACACCGGGGAGCTGTTTTTT	-	14	TRBV9	TRBJ2-2	few
CASSQTVGVETQYF	TGTGCCAGCAGCCAAACCGTAGGAGTAGAGACCCAGTACTTC	-	14	TRBV7-8	TRBJ2-5	-
CASRSLAVNTGELFF	TGCGCCAGCAGAAGCCTAGCGGTGAACACCGGGGAGCTGTTTTTT	TRBD2	15	TRBV5-1	TRBJ2-2	-
CASTGTSDTF	TGTGCCAGCACGGGGACATCAGACACCTTC	-	10	TRBV18	TRBJ1-2	-
CASSIVGGRTDTQYF	TGTGCCAGTAGTATAGTGGGCGGGAGGACAGATACGCAGTATTTT	TRBD2	15	TRBV19	TRBJ2-3	-
CASSAEIGGSLDGYTF	TGTGCCAGCAGCGCAGAAATAGGGGGCTCGTTGGATGGCTACACCTTC	TRBD1	16	TRBV9	TRBJ1-2	once
CASSLRGPTNEKLFF	TGTGCCAGCAGCCTTAGAGGTCCAACTAATGAAAAACTGTTTTTT	-	15	TRBV7-2	TRBJ1-4	-
CASSSWGGRGPETQYF	TGTGCCAGCAGCTCCTGGGGGGGACGGGGACCAGAGACCCAGTACTTC	TRBD2	16	TRBV13	TRBJ2-5	few
CASSRGVSPYEQYF	TGTGCCAGTAGTCGGGGGGTCTCGCCCTACGAGCAGTACTTC	TRBD2	14	TRBV19	TRBJ2-7	-
CASSGLAGVNEQFF	TGTGCCAGCAGTGGACTAGCGGGAGTCAATGAGCAGTTCTTC	TRBD2	14	TRBV2	TRBJ2-1	-
CAISGGGEQYF	TGTGCCATCAGTGGGGGGGGCGAGCAGTACTTC	TRBD2	11	TRBV10-3	TRBJ2-7	-
CASSQDRYGTSYTPTKNIQYF	TGTGCCAGCAGCCAAGATCGATATGGGACTAGCTATACCCCAACCAAAAACATTCAGTACTTC	TRBD2	21	TRBV4-2	TRBJ2-4	-
CASSLISDRGTEAFF	TGTGCCAGCAGCTTAATTTCGGACAGGGGCACTGAAGCTTTCTTT	TRBD1	15	TRBV7-9	TRBJ1-1	few
CASSEALGTGRGTEAFF	TGTGCCAGCAGTGAAGCGCTTGGCACCGGGAGGGGCACTGAAGCTTTCTTT	-	17	TRBV2	TRBJ1-1	-
CASSPGQGNTGELFF	TGTGCCAGCTCTCCTGGACAGGGGAACACCGGGGAGCTGTTTTTT	TRBD1	15	TRBV18	TRBJ2-2	-
CASRGRGQYNEQFF	TGCGCCAGCAGGGGTCGGGGACAGTACAATGAGCAGTTCTTC	TRBD1	14	TRBV5-1	TRBJ2-1	-
CASSSPAGGNTIYF	TGTGCCAGCAGCTCCCCCGCAGGCGGAAACACCATATATTTT	-	14	TRBV11-2	TRBJ1-3	-
CAISEGTGVLEKLFF	TGTGCCATCAGCGAAGGAACAGGGGTTTTAGAAAAACTGTTTTTT	TRBD1	15	TRBV10-3	TRBJ1-4	-